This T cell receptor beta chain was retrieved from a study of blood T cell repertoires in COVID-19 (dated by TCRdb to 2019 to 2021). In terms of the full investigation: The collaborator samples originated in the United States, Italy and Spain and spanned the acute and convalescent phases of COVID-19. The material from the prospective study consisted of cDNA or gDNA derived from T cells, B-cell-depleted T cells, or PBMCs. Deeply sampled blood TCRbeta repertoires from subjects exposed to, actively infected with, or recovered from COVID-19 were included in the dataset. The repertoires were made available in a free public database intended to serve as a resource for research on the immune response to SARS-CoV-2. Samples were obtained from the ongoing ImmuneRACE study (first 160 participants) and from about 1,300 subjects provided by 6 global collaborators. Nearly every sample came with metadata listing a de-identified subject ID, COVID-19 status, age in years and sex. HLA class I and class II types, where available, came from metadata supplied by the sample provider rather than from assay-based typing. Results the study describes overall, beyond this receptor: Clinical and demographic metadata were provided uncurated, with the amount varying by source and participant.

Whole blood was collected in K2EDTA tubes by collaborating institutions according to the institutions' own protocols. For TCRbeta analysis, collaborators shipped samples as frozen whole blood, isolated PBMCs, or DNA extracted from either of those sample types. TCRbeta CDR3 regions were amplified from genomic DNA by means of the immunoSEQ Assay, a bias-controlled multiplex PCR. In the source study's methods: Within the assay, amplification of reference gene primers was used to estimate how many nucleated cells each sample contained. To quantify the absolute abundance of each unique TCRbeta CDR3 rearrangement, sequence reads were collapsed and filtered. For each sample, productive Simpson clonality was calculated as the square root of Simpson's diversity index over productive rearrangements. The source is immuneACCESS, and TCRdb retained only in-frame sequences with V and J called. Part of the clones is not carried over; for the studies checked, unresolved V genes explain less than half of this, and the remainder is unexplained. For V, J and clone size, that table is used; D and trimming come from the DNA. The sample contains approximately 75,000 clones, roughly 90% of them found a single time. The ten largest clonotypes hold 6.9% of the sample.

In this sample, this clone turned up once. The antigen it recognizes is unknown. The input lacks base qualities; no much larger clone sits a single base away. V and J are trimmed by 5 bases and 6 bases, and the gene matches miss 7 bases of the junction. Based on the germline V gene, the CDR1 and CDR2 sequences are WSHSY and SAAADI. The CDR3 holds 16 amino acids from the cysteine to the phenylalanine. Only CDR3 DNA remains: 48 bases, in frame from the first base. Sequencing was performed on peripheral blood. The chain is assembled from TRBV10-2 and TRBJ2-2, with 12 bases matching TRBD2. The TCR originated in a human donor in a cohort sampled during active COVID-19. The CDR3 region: CASSRSSGGASGELFF. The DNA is TGCGCCAGCAGTAGATCTAGCGGGGGGGCGTCCGGGGAGCTGTTTTTT.